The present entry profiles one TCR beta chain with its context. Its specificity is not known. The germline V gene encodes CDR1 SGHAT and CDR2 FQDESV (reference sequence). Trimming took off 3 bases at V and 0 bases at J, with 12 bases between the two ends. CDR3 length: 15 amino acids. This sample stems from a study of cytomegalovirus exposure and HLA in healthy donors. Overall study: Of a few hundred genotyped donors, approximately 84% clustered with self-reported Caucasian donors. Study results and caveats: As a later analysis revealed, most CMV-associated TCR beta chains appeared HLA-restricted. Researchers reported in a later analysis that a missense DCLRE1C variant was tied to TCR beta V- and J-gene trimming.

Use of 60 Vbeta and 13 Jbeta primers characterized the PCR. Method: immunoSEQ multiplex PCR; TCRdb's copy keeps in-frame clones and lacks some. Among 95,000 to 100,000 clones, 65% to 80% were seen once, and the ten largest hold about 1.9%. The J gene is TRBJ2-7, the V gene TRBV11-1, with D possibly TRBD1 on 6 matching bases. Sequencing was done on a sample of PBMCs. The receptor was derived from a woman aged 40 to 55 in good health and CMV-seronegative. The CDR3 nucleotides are TGTGCCAGCAGCTTCGCAGGGGCCAGCTCCTACGAGCAGTACTTC. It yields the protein CASSFAGASSYEQYF.